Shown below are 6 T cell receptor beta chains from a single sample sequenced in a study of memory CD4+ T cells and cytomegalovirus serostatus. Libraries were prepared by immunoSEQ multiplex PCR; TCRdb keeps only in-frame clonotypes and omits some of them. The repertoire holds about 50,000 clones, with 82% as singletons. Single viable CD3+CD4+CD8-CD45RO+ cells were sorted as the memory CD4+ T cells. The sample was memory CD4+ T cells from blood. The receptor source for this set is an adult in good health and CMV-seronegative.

The CDR3 loop is CASSLGGGRTDTQYF. The CDR3 DNA is TGTGCCAGCAGCTTAGGCGGGGGGCGCACAGATACGCAGTATTTT. The chain combines TRBV7-8 with TRBJ2-3; TRBD2 matches at 8 bases. Germline V gene data show CDR1 as SGHVS and CDR2 as FQNEAQ. With 1 base clipped from V and 1 base from J, the junction kept 1 base outside the gene matches. The length of the CDR3 is 15 residues.

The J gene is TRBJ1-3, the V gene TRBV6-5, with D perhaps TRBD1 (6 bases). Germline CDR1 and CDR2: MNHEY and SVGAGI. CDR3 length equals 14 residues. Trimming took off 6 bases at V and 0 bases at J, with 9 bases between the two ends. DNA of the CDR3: TGTGCCAGCAGCAGGACAGTCTCTGGAAACACCATATATTTT. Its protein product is CASSRTVSGNTIYF.

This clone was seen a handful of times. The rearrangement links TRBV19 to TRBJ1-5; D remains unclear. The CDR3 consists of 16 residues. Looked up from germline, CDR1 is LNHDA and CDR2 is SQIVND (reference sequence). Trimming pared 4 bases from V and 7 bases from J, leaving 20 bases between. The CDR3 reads CASSTSPGVSSQPQHF. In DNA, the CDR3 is TGTGCCAGTAGTACGTCACCCGGGGTATCTTCCCAGCCCCAGCATTTT.

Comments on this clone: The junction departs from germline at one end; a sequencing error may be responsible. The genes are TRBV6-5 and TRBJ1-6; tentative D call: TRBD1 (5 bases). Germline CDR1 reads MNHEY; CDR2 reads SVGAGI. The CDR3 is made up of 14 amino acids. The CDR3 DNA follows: TGTGCCATCAGTGAGCCGGGACTCTATTCACCCCTCCACTTT. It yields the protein CAISEPGLYSPLHF.

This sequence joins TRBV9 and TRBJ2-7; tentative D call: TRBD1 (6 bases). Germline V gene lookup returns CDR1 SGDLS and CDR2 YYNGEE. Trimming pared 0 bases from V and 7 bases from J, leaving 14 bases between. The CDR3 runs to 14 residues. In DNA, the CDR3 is TGTGCCAGCAGCGTAGCTCCCCTAGGGGGTGAGCAGTACTTC. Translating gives CASSVAPLGGEQYF.

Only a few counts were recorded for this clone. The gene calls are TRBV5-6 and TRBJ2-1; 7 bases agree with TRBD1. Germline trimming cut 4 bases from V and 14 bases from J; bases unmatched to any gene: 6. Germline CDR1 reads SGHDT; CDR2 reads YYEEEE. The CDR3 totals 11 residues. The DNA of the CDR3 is TGTGCCAGCAGCACCCGGGACAGAGAGTTCTTC. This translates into CASSTRDREFF.